The TCR beta chain under discussion was sequenced for a study of blood T cell repertoires in COVID-19. Looking at the study overall: The cDNA or gDNA used as material had been derived from T cells, B-cell-depleted T cells, or PBMCs.

Germline trimming cut 3 bases from V and 0 bases from J; bases unmatched to any gene: 1. This CDR3 contains 15 residues. Germline V gives CDR1 SEHNR, CDR2 FQNEAQ (reference sequence). The repertoire was sequenced with immunoSEQ multiplex PCR; TCRdb's copy has only in-frame clones and lacks some. The data hold about 210,000 clones, with approximately 90% observed a single time. Sequencing was done on a sample of PBMCs or T cells enriched from blood (not recorded which). The chain is built from TRBV7-9 and TRBJ2-3; the match to TRBD1 covers 9 bases. The TCR sequence derives from a woman between 40 and 55 years old with acute COVID-19. The DNA for the CDR3 is TGTGCCAGCAGCTTGGGACAGGGAAGCACAGATACGCAGTATTTT. It codes for CASSLGQGSTDTQYF.